This T cell receptor (beta chain) was sequenced in a study of OX40 agonist ivuxolimab in advanced cancers. The assay was immunoSEQ multiplex PCR, and TCRdb's table has in-frame clones only and misses some. The repertoire consists of more than 95,000 clones, with roughly 90% occurring once and the leading ten covering roughly 0.8%. This CDR3 region has 16 residues. Germline CDR1 reads SGHAT; CDR2 reads FQNNGV. The V end lost 6 bases, the J end lost 6 bases, and 21 bases lay between the germline ends. This chain links TRBV11-2 with TRBJ2-1, with a tentative D call TRBD1 (6 bases). Specimen: CD4+ or CD8+ T cells sorted from blood, collected in a trial of the OX40 agonist ivuxolimab. This clonotype was obtained from an adult with an advanced solid tumor such as melanoma, head and neck, liver or kidney cancer. CDR3 nucleotide sequence: TGTGCCAGCAGTTTCCGTAGGGGCAGGGGCTTCAATGAGCAGTTCTTC. Translated, it gives CASSFRRGRGFNEQFF.